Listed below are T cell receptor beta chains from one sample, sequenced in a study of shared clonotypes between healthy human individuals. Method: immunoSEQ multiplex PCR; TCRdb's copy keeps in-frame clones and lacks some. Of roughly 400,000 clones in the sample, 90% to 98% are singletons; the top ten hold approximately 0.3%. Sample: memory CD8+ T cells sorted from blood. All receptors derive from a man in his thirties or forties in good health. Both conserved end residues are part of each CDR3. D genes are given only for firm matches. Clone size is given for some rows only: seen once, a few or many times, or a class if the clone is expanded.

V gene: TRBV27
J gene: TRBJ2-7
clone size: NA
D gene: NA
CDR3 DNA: TGTGCCAGGGTGATGGACCGTGAGATGCCCTACGAGCAGTACTTC
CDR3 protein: CARVMDREMPYEQYF

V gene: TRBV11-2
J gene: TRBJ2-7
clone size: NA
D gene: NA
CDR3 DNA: TGTGCCAGCAGCTTTATTGAGGACAGCTACGAGCAGTACTTC
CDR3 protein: CASSFIEDSYEQYF

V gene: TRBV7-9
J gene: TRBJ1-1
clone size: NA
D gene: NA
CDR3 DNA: TGTGCCAGCACTGGAATACAGGGTGAAGGAACTGAAGCTTTCTTT
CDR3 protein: CASTGIQGEGTEAFF

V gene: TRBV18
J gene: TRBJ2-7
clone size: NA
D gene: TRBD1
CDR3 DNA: TGTGCCAGCTCACCTCGAGGGACAGGGGAGCAGTACTTC
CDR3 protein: CASSPRGTGEQYF

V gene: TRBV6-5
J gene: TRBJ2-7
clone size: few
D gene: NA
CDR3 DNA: TGTGCCAGCAGTTACACATCGGCGGTCTACGAGCAGTACTTC
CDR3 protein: CASSYTSAVYEQYF

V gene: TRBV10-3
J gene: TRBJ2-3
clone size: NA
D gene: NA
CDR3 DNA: TGTGCCATCAGTTGGAGGGAGGAACGGGCAGATACGCAGTATTTT
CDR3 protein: CAISWREERADTQYF

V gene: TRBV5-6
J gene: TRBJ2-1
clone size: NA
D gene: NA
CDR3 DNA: TGTGCCAGCAGCGTGCAAGCCCGATACAATGAGCAGTTCTTC
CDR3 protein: CASSVQARYNEQFF

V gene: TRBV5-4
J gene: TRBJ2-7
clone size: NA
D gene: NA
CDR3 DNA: TGTGCCAGCAGCGAACCGGGACTCCGCGACTACGAGCAGTACTTC
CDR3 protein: CASSEPGLRDYEQYF

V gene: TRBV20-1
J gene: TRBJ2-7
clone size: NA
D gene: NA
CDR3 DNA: TGCAGTGCACTGGTCCCAGGCGAGCAGTACTTC
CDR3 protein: CSALVPGEQYF

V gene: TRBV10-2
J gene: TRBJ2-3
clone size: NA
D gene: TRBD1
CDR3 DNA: TGCGCCAGCAGTGACGCGGGACAGGGGTATAGCACAGATACGCAGTATTTT
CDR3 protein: CASSDAGQGYSTDTQYF

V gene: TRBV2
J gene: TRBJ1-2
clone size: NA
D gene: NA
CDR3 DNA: TGTGCCAGCAGTCGGGCAGAGAACTATGGCTACACCTTC
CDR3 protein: CASSRAENYGYTF

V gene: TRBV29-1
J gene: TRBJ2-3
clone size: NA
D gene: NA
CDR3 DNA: TGCAGCGTTAGTTTAGGTGTCCTTAAGACAGATACGCAGTATTTT
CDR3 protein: CSVSLGVLKTDTQYF

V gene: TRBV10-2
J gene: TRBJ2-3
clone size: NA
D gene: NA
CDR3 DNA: TGCGCCAGCGGTGGGGGTTCCACAGATACGCAGTATTTT
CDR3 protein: CASGGGSTDTQYF

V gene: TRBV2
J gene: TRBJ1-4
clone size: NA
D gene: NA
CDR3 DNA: TGTGCCAGCACCGAGGGATATGAAAAACTGTTTTTT
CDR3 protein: CASTEGYEKLFF

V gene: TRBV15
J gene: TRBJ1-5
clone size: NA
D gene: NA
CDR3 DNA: TGTGCCACCAGCGGAAAAGGGGTAGGCAATCAGCCCCAGCATTTT
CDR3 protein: CATSGKGVGNQPQHF

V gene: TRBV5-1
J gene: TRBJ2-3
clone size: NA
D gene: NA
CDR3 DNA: TGCGCCAGCAGCTTGGCCCGCAACACAGATACGCAGTATTTT
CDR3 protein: CASSLARNTDTQYF

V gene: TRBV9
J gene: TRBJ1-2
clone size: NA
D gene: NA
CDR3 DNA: TGTGCCAGCAGCCGAGGGGACTATGGCTACACCTTC
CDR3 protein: CASSRGDYGYTF

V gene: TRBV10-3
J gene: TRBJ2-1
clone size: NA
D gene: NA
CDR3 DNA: TGTGCCATCTCCGGGACCCTAAACAATGAGCAGTTCTTC
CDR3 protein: CAISGTLNNEQFF

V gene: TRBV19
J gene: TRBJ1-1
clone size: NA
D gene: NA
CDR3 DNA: TGTGCCAGTAGTATTCTGGGGGGGTGGAACACTGAAGCTTTCTTT
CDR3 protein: CASSILGGWNTEAFF

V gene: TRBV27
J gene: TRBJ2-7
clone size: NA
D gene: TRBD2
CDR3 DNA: TGTGCCAGCAGACGGAGCGGGAGTCGGGTATACGAGCAGTACTTC
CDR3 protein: CASRRSGSRVYEQYF

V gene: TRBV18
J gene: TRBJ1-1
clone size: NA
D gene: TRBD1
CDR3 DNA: TGTGCCAGCTCACCAGTTTCGACAGGGCCTGAAGCTTTCTTT
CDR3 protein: CASSPVSTGPEAFF

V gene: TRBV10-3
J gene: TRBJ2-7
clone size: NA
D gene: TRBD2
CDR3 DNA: TGTGCCATCAGTCCGTTGAGCGGGATGTCTCCCTACGAGCAGTACTTC
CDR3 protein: CAISPLSGMSPYEQYF

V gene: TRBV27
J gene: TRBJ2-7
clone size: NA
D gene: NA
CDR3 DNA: TGTGCCAGCAGTTCGCCGGGACTGCCCTACGAGCAGTACTTC
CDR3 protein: CASSSPGLPYEQYF

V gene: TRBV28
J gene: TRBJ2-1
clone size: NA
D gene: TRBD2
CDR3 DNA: TGTGCCAGCAGTCGGACTAGCGGGAGAAATGAGCAGTTCTTC
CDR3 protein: CASSRTSGRNEQFF

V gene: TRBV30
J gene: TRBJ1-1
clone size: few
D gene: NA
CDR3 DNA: TGTGCCTGGAGTGTACGATACAGTGAAGCTTTCTTT
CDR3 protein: CAWSVRYSEAFF

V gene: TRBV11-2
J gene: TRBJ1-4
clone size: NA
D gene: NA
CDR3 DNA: TGTGCCAGCAGCCCGTACAGGGTTGAAAAACTGTTTTTT
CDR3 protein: CASSPYRVEKLFF

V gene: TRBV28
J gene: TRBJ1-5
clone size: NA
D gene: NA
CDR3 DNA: TGTGCCAGCAGTTTGTTTCGGGTGGGCAATCAGCCCCAGCATTTT
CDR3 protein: CASSLFRVGNQPQHF

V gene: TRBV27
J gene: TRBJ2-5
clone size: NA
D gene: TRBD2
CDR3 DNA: TGTGCCAGCAGTTTCTCAGCGGGAGTAGGGGAGACCCAGTACTTC
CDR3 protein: CASSFSAGVGETQYF

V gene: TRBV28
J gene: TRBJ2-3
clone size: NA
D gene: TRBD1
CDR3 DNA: TGTGCCAGCAGCCTGACAGGGGGCAGAGATACGCAGTATTTT
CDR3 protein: CASSLTGGRDTQYF

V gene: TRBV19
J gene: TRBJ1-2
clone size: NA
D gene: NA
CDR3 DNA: TGTGCCAGTAAGGGGGTATGGGGTTATGGCTACACCTTC
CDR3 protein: CASKGVWGYGYTF

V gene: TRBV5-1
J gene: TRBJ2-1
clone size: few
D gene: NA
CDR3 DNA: TGCGCCAGCAGCTTGGAGGGGCCAACGTGGGGAGGTGATGAGCAGTTCTTC
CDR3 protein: CASSLEGPTWGGDEQFF

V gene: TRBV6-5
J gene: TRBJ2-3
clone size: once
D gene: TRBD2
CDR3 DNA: TGTGCCAGCAGTTACGGGGCGGGAGGTGCAGATACGCAGTATTTT
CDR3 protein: CASSYGAGGADTQYF

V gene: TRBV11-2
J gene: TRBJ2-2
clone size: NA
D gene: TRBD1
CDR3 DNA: TGTGCCAGCAGCACAAGACAGGGGGCAGACACCGGGGAGCTGTTTTTT
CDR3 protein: CASSTRQGADTGELFF

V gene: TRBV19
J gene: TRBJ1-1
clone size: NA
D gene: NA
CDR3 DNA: TGTGCCAGTAGTATAAGGCAGGGTTCCGTCGGTGAAGCTTTCTTT
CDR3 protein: CASSIRQGSVGEAFF

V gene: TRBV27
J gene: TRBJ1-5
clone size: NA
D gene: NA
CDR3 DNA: TGTGCCAGCAGTTTGAATAGGGGTAATCAGCCCCAGCATTTT
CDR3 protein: CASSLNRGNQPQHF

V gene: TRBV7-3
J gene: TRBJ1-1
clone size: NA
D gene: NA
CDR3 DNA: TGTGCCAGCAGCTTAATACAGAACACTGAAGCTTTCTTT
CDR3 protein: CASSLIQNTEAFF

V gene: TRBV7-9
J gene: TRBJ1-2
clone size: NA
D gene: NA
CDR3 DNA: TGTGCCAGCAGCTTCGAGAATGGCTACACCTTC
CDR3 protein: CASSFENGYTF